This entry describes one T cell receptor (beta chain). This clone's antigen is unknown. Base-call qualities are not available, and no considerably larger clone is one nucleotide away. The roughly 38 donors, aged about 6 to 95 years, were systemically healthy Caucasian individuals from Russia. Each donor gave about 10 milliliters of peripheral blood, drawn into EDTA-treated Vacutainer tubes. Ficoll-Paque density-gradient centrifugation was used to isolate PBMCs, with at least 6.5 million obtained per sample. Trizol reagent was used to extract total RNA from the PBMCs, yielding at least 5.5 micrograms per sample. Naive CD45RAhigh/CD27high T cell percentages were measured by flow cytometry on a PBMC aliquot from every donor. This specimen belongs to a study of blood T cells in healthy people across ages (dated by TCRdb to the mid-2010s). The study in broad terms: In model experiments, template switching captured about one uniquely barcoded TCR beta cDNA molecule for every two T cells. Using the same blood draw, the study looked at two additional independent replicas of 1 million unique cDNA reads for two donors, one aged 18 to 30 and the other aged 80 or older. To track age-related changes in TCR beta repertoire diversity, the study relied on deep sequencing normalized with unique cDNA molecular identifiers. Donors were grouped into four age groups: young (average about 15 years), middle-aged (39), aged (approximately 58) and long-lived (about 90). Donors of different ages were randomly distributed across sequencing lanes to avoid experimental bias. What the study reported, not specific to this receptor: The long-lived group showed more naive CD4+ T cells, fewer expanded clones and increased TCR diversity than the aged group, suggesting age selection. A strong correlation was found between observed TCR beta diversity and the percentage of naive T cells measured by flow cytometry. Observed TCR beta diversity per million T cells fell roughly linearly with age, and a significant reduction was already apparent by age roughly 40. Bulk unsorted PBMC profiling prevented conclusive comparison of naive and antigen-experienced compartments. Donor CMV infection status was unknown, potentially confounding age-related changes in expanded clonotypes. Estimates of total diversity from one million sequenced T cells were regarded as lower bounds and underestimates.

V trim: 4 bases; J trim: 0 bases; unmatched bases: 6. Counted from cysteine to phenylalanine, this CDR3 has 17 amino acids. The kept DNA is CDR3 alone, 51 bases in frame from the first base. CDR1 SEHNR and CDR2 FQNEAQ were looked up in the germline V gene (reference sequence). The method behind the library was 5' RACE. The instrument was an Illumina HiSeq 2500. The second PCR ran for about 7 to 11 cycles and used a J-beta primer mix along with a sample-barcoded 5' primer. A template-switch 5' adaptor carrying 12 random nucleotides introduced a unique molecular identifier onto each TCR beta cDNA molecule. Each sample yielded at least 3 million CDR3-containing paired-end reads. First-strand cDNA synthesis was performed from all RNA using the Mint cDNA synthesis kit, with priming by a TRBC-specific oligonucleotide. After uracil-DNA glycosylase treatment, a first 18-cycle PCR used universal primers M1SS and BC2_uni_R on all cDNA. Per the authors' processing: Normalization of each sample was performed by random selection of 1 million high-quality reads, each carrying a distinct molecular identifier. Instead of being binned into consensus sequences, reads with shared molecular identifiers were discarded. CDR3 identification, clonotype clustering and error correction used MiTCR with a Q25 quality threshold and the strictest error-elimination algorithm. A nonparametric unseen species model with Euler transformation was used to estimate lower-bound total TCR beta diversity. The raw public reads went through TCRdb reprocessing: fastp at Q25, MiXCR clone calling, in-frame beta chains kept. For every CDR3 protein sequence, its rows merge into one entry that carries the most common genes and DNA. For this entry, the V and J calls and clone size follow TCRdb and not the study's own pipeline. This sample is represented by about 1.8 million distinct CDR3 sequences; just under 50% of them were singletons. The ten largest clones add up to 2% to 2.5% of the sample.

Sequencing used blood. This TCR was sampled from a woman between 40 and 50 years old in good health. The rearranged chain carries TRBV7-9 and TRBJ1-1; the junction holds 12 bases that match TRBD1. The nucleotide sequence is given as TGTGCCAGCAGCTCCCCGGGACAGGGGGCGCTGAACACTGAAGCTTTCTTT. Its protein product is CASSSPGQGALNTEAFF.